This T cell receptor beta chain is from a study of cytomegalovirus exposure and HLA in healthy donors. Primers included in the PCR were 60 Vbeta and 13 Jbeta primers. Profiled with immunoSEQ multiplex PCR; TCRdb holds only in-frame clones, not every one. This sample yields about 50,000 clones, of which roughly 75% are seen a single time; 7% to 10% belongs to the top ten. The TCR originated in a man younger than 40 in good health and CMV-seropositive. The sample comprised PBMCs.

The CDR3 loop reads CSVRQGAYEQYF. CDR3 bases: TGCAGCGTGAGACAGGGGGCCTACGAGCAGTACTTC. The V call is TRBV29-1, the J call TRBJ2-7, with TRBD1 identical over 9 bases. Losses at the gene ends were 6 bases for V and 2 bases for J; bases not matched to a gene: 2. CDR1 and CDR2 (germline): SQVTM, ANQGSEA. The CDR3 is 12 residues long.